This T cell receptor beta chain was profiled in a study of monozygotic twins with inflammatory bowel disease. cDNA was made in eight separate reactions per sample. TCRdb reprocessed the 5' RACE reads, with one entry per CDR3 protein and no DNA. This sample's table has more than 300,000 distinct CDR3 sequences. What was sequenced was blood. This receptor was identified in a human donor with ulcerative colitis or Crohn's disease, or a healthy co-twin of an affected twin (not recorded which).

The CDR3 loop is CASSLLGGPDEQFF. V is TRBV5-4 and J is TRBJ2-1; TCRdb designates TRBD1, a call that cannot be tested without DNA. The CDR3 loop spans 14 amino acids. Germline V lookup: CDR1 SGHNT, CDR2 YYREEE (reference sequence).